This TCR beta chain came from a study of T cell changes during pregnancy in multiple sclerosis. TCRdb's table, derived via immunoSEQ multiplex PCR, lists solely in-frame clones and lacks some. The repertoire holds about 61,000 clones, with about 93% as singletons. This CDR3 contains 14 residues. The germline CDR1 and CDR2 sequences are SGHNT and YYREEE (reference sequence). Trimming took 4 bases from V and 2 from J; bases not matched to a gene: 6. The chain uses TRBV5-4 and TRBJ2-7; 7 positions match TRBD2. The sample consisted of CD8+ T cells from peripheral blood mononuclear cells, taken in the third trimester of pregnancy. The sequence came from a female donor with multiple sclerosis, enrolled in a pregnancy study. The CDR3 protein is CASSRWDYPYEQYF. In nucleotides, the CDR3 is TGTGCCAGCAGCAGATGGGACTACCCCTACGAGCAGTACTTC.